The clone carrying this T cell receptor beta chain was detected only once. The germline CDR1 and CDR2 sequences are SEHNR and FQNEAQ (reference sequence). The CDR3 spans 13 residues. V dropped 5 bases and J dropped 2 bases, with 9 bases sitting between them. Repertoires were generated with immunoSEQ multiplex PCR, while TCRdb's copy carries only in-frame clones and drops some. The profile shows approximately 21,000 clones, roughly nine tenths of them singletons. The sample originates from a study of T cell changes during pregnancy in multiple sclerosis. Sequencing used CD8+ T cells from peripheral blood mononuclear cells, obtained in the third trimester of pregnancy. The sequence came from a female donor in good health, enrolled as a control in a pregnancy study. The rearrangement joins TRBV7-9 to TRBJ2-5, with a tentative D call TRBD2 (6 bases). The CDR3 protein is CASSGRPQETQYF. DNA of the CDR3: TGTGCCAGCAGCGGGAGGCCTCAAGAGACCCAGTACTTC.